This T cell receptor (beta chain) was sequenced in a study of blood T cell repertoires in COVID-19. Study-level background: COVID-19 samples from acute and convalescent phases originated in the United States, Italy and Spain.

V was shortened by 2 bases and J by 3 bases, with 4 bases between the two germline ends. Germline V gene lookup returns CDR1 KGHSH and CDR2 LQKENI. The CDR3 consists of 12 residues. Generated by immunoSEQ multiplex PCR, the TCRdb table keeps only in-frame clones and is missing some. The repertoire consists of approximately 70,000 clones, with around 90% occurring once and the leading ten covering about 7%. The sample taken for sequencing was peripheral blood. This receptor was obtained from a woman over 75 with active COVID-19. The V and J genes are TRBV18 and TRBJ2-5; unclear D gene. The DNA of the CDR3 is TGTGCCAGCTCACCATTAGAAGAGACCCAGTACTTC. Translated, it gives CASSPLEETQYF. Combining the CDR3 with reference TRBV18 and TRBJ2-5 gives the whole variable domain NAGVMQNPRHLVRRRGQEARLRCSPMKGHSHVYWYRQLPEEGLKFMVYLQKENIIDESGMPKERFSAEFPKEGPSILRIQQVVRGDSAAYFCASSPLEETQYFGPGTRLLVL.